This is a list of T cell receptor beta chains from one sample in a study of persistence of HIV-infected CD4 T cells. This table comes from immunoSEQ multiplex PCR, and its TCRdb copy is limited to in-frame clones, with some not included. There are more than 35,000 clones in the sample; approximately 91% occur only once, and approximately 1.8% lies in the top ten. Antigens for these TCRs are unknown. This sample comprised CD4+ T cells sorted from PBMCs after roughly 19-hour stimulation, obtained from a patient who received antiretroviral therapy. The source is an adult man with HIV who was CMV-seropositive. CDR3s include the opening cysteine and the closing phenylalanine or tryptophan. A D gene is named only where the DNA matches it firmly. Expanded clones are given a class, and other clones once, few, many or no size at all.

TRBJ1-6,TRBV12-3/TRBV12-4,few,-,TGTGCCAGCAGTTTCTCCCCCCGGTCACCCCTCCACTTT,CASSFSPRSPLHF
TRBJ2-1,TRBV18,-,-,TGTGCCAGCTCACCACCGGGGTCCTACAATGAGCAGTTCTTC,CASSPPGSYNEQFF
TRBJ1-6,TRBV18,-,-,TGTGCCAGCTCCTCGGAGTTCTCCTATAATTCACCCCTCCACTTT,CASSSEFSYNSPLHF
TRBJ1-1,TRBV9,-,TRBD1,TGTGCCAGCAGCGTCCGGGACAGACCCATGAACACTGAAGCTTTCTTT,CASSVRDRPMNTEAFF
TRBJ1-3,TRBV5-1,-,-,TGCGCCAGCACTTCCGGCGGTGGTAACGGAAACACCATATATTTT,CASTSGGGNGNTIYF
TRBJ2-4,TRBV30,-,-,TGTGCCTGGCGTCCCGGGACGGGAAACATTCAGTACTTC,CAWRPGTGNIQYF
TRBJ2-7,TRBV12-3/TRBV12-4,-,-,TGTGCCAGCAGGAGCTCCTACGAGCAGTACTTC,CASRSSYEQYF
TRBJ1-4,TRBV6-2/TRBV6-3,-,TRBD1,TGTGCCAGCAGTTTCCCCGGGACAGCCTCAACTAATGAAAAACTGTTTTTT,CASSFPGTASTNEKLFF
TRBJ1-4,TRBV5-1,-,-,TGCGCCAGCAGCTTGTTGGGGGGGGCCCGCAACGAAAAACTGTTTTTT,CASSLLGGARNEKLFF
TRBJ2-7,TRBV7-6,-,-,TGTGCCAGCAGCTTTGGCTCCACGGGGCGCGAGCAGTACTTC,CASSFGSTGREQYF